This TCR beta chain was retrieved from a study of T cell repertoires in cytomegalovirus infection. Study overall: Based on public TCR beta signatures, there were indications of CMV infection and of a matching HLA type. Findings of the study overall: There were carriers of CMV plus the relevant HLA, and cumulative public TCR beta family frequency identified them. Across the ex vivo response, the dominant clonotypes were HLA-C-restricted CMV-specific TCR beta clonotypes.

Trimming removed 1 base at V and 4 bases at J, with 15 bases between. The CDR3 contains 16 residues. The V gene's germline CDR1 is SEHNR and CDR2 FQNEAQ (reference sequence). TCRdb analysed the reads with MiXCR anew, one entry per CDR3 protein. The sample contains hundreds of thousands of distinct CDR3 sequences, around 10% of which appear only once. This clonotype was seen many times. Its target is unknown. Sequencing used PBMCs. The J gene is TRBJ2-3, the V gene TRBV7-9, with D tentatively TRBD1 or TRBD2 (6 bases each). The TCR originated in a human donor in good health (CMV status not recorded). Some clones in this sample may be carry-over from other donors' samples. The CDR3 loop reads CASSLVLGGPADTQYF. The CDR3 DNA sequence: TGTGCCAGCAGCTTAGTACTGGGGGGCCCAGCAGATACGCAGTATTTT.